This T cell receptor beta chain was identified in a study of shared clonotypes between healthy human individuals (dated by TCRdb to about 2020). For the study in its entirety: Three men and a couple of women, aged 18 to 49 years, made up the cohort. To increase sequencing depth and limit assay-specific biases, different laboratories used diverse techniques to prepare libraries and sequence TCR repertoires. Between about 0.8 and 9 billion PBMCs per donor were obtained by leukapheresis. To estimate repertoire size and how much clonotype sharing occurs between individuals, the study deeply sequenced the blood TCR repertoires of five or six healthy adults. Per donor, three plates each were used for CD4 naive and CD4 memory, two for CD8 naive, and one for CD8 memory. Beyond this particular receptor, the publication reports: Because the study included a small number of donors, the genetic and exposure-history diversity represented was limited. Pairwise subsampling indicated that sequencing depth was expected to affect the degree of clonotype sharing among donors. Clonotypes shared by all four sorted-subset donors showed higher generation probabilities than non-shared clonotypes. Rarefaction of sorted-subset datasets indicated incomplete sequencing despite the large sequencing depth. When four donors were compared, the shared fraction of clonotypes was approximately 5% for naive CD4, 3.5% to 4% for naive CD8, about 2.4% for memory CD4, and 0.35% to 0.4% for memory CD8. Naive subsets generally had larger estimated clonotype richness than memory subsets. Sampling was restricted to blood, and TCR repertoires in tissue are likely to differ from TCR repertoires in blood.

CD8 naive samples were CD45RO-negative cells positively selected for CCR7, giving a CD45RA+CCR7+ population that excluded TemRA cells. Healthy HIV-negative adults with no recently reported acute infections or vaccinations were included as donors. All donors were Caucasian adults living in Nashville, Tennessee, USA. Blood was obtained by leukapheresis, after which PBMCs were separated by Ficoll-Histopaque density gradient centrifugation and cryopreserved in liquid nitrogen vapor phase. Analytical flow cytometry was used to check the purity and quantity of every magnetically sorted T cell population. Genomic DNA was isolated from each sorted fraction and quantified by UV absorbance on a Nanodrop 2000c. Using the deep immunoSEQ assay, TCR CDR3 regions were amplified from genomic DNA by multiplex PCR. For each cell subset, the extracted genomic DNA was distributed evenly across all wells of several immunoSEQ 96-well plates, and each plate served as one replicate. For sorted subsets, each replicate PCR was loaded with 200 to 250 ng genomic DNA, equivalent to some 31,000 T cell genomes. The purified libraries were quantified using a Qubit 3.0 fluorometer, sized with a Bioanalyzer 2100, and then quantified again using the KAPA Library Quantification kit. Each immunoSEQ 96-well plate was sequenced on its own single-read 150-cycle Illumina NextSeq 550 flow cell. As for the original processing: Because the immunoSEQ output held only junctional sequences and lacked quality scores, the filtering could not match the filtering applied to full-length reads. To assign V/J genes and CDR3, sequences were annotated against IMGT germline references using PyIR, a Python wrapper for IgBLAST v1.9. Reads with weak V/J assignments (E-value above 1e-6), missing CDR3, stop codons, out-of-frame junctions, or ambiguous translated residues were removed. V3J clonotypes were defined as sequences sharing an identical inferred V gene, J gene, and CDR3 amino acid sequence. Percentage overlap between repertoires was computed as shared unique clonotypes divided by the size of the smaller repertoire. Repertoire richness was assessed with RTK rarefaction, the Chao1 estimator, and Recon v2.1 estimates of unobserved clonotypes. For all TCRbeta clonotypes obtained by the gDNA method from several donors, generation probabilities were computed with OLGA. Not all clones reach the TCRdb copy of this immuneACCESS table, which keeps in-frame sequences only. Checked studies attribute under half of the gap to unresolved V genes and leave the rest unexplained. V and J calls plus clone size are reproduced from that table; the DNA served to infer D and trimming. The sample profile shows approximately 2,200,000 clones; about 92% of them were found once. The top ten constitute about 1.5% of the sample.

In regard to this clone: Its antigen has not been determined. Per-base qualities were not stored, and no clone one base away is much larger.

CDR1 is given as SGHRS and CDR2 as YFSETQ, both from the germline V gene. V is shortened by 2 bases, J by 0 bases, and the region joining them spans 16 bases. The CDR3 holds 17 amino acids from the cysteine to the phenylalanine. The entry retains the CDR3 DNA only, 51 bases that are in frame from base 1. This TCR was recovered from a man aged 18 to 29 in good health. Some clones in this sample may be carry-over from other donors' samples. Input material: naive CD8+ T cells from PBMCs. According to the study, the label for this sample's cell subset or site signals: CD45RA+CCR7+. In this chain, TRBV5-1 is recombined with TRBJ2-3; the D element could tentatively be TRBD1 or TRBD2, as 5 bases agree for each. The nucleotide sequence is TGCGCCAGCAGCTTATTCCCGGGACCGACTAGCACAGATACGCAGTATTTT. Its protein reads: CASSLFPGPTSTDTQYF.